This TCR beta chain was sequenced during a study of blood T cell repertoires in COVID-19. Study details: The samples span acute and convalescent COVID-19 from the United States, Italy and Spain.

Assay used: immunoSEQ multiplex PCR; TCRdb lists only in-frame clones, some missing. Of roughly 160,000 clones detected, approximately 90% appear once; the ten largest clones hold 9% to 12%. In germline, CDR1 is SGHNT, CDR2 YYREEE (reference sequence). V shed 4 bases, J shed 5 bases, and the junction held 5 bases outside the gene matches. The CDR3 contains 14 residues. Seattle's cohort entered during active infection and was followed longitudinally. The chain links TRBV5-4 to TRBJ2-5; TRBD2 aligns across 10 bases. The clonotype comes from a woman between 70 and 85 years old with COVID-19, enrolled during active disease. The sequenced sample consisted of peripheral blood. CDR3: CASSTSGGAETQYF. CDR3 sequence (DNA): TGTGCCAGCAGCACCAGCGGGGGGGCGGAGACCCAGTACTTC. Filled out from reference TRBV5-4 and TRBJ2-5, the complete variable domain reads ETGVTQSPTHLIKTRGQQVTLRCSSQSGHNTVSWYQQALGQGPQFIFQYYREEENGRGNFPPRFSGLQFPNYSSELNVNALELDDSALYLCASSTSGGAETQYFGPGTRLLVL.